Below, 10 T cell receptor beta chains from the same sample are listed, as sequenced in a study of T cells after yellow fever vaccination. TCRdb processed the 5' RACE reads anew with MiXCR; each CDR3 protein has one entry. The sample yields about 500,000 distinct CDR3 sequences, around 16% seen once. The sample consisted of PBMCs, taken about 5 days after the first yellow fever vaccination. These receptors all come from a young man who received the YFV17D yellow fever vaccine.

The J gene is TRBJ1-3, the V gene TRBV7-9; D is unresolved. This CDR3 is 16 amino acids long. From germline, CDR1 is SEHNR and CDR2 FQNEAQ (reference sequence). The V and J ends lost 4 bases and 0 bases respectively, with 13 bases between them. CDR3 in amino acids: CASSSRSWSSGNTIYF. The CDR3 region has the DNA TGTGCCAGCAGCTCCCGTAGTTGGAGCTCTGGAAACACCATATATTTT.

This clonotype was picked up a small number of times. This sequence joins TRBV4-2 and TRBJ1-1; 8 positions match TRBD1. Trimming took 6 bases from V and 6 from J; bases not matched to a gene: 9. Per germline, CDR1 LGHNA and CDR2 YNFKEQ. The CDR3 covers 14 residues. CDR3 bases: TGTGCCAGCAGGGTACAGGGGGGTTTTCCTGAAGCTTTCTTT. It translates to CASRVQGGFPEAFF.

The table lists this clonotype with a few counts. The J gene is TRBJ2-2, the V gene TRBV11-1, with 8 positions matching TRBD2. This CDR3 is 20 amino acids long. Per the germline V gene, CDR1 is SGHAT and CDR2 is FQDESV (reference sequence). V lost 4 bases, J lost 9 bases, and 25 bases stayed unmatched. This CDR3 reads CASSSGMERGPETTPRELFF. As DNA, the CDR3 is TGTGCCAGCAGCTCCGGGATGGAGCGGGGGCCTGAGACCACACCCCGGGAGCTGTTTTTT.

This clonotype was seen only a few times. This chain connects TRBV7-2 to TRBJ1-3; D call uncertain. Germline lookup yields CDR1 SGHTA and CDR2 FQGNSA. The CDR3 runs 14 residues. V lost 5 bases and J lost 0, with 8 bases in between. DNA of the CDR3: TGTGCCAGCAGCGTACCTTACTCTGGAAACACCATATATTTT. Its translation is CASSVPYSGNTIYF.

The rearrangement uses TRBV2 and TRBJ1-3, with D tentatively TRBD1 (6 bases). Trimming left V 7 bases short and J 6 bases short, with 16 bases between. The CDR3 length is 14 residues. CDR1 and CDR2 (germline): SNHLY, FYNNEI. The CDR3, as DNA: TGTGCCAGCAATTTTCAGGGGAAGGAAAACACCATATATTTT. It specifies CASNFQGKENTIYF. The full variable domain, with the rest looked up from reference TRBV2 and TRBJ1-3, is EPEVTQTPSHQVTQMGQEVILRCVPISNHLYFYWYRQILGQKVEFLVSFYNNEISEKSEIFDDQFSVERPDGSNFTLKIRSTKLEDSAMYFCASNFQGKENTIYFGEGSWLTVV.

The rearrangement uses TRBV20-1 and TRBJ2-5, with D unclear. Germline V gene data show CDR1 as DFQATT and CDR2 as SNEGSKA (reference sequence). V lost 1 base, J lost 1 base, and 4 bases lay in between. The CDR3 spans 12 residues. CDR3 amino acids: CSARVGQETQYF. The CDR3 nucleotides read TGCAGTGCTAGAGTGGGCCAAGAGACCCAGTACTTC.

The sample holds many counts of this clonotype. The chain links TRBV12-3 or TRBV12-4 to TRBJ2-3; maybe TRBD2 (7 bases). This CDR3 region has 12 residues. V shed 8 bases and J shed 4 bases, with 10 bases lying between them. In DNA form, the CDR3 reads TGTGCCAGCGGGGGGGCCCCAGATACGCAGTATTTT. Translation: CASGGAPDTQYF.

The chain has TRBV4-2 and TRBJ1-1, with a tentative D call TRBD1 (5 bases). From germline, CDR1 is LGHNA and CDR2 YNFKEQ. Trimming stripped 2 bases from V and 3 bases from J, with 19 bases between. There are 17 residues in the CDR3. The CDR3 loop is CASSQLPQQALDTEAFF. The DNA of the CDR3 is TGTGCCAGCAGCCAACTACCCCAACAGGCCCTGGACACTGAAGCTTTCTTT.

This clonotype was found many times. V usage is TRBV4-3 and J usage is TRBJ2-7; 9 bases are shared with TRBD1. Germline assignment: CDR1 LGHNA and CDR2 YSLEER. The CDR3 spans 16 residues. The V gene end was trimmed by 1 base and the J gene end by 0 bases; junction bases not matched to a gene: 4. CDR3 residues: CASSQAPGQGSYEQYF. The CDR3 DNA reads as TGCGCCAGCAGCCAAGCCCCGGGACAGGGCTCCTACGAGCAGTACTTC.

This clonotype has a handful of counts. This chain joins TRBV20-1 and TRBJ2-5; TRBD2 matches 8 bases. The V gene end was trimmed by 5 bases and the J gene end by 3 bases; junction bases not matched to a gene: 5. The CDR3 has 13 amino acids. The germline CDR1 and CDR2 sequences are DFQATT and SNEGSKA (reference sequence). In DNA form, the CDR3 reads TGCAGTGCTTGGCCGGGGGGGAAAGAGACCCAGTACTTC. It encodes CSAWPGGKETQYF.